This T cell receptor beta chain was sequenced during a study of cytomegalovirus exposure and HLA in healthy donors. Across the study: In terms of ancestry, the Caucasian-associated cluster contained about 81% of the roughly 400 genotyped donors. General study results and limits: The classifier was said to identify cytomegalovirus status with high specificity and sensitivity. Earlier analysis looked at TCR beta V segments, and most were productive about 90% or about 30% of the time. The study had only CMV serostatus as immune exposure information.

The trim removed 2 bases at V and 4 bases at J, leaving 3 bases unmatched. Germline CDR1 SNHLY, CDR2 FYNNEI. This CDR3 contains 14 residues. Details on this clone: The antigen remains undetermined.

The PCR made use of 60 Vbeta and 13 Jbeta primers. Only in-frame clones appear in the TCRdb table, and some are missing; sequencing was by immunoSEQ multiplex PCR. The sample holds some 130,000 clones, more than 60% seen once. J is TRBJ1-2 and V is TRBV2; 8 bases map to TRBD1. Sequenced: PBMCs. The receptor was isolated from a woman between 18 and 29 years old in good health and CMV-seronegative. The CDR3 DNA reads TGTGCCAGCAGTGAAACCGGGACAGGCTATGGCTACACCTTC. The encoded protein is CASSETGTGYGYTF. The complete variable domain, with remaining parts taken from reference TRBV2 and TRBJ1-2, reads EPEVTQTPSHQVTQMGQEVILRCVPISNHLYFYWYRQILGQKVEFLVSFYNNEISEKSEIFDDQFSVERPDGSNFTLKIRSTKLEDSAMYFCASSETGTGYGYTFGSGTRLTVV.